This T cell receptor (beta chain) appears in the sequencing data of a study of blood T cell repertoires in COVID-19. The repertoire was sequenced with immunoSEQ multiplex PCR; TCRdb's copy has only in-frame clones and lacks some. Among under 150,000 clones listed, less than 90% were seen once. CDR3 length equals 15 residues. V was clipped by 3 bases and J by 3 bases, with 12 bases between them. Germline V lookup: CDR1 LGHNA, CDR2 YSLEER. The TCR sequence derives from a woman aged 45-65 years who had been exposed to COVID-19. V usage is TRBV4-3 and J usage is TRBJ1-5; perhaps TRBD1 as D (5 bases). The sequenced sample consisted of PBMCs or T cells enriched from blood (not recorded which). The CDR3 sequence is CASSQEHRYNQPQHF. The DNA of the CDR3 is TGCGCCAGCAGCCAGGAACACAGGTACAATCAGCCCCAGCATTTT.